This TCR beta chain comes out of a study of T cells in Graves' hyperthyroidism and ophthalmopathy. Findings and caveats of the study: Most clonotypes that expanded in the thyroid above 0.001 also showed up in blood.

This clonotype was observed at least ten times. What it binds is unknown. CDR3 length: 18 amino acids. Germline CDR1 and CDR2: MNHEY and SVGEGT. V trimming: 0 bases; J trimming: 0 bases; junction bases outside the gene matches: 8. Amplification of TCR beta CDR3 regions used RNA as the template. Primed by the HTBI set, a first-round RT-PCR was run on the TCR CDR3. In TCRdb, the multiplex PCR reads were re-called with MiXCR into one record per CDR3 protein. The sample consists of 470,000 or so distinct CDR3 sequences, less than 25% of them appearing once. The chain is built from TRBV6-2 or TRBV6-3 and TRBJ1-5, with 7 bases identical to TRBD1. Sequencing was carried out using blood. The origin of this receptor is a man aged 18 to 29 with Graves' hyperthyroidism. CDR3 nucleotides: TGTGCCAGCAGTTACTCGCCATGGGGACAGCTTAGCAATCAGCCCCAGCATTTT. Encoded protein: CASSYSPWGQLSNQPQHF.